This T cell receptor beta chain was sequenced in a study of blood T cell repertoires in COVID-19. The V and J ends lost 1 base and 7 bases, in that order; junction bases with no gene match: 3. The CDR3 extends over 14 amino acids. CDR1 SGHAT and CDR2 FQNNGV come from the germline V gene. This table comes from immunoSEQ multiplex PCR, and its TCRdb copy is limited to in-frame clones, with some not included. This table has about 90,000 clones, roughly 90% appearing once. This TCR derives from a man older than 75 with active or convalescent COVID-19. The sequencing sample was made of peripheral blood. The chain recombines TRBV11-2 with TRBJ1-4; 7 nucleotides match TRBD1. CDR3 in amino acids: CASSLGPGGEKLFF. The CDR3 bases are TGTGCCAGCAGCTTAGGGCCAGGGGGTGAAAAACTGTTTTTT.